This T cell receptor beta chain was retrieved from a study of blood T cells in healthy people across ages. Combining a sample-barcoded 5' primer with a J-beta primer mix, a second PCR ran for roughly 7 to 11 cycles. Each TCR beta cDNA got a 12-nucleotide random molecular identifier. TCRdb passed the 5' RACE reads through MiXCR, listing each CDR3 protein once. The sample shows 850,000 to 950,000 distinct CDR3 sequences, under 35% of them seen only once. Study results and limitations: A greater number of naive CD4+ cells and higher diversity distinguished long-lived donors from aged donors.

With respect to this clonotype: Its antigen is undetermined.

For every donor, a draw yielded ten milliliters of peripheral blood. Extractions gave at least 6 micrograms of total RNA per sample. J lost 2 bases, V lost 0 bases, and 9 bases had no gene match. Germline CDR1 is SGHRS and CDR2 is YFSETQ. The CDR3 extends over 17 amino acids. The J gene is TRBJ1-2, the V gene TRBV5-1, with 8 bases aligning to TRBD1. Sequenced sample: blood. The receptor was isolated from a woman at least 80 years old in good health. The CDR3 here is CASSLGVQGDMNYGYTF. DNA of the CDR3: TGCGCCAGCAGCTTGGGGGTACAGGGGGATATGAACTATGGCTACACCTTC.